This TCR beta chain was profiled in a study of T cell responses to AZD1222 COVID-19 vaccine. Background on the study: Samples with a second dose at about 4 or about 12 weeks were pooled together.

This clone came up a few times. This CDR3 comprises 15 residues. Germline V gene sequence: CDR1 MNHEY, CDR2 SVGAGI. V was clipped by 6 bases and J by 1 base, with 12 bases between them. Assay used: immunoSEQ multiplex PCR; TCRdb lists only in-frame clones, some missing. This sample carries about 120,000 clones, over 75% of them seen once, and the ten largest clones take 3.5% to 5%. V is TRBV6-5 and J is TRBJ1-4; D is undetermined. This specimen consisted of peripheral blood, obtained on day 0 of AZD1222 vaccination. The TCR comes from an adult in good health. In nucleotides, the CDR3 is TGTGCCAGCAGGGGAGGGATCGTAACTAATGAAAAACTGTTTTTT. Translation: CASRGGIVTNEKLFF.